Following are 10 T cell receptor beta chains from one sample sequenced in a study of T cell changes during pregnancy in multiple sclerosis. Using immunoSEQ multiplex PCR, the repertoire was profiled, and TCRdb retains in-frame clones only, with some absent. Here the sample spans 60,000 to 90,000 clones, around 89% being singletons. The sequencing here drew on peripheral blood, taken before pregnancy. These receptors all stem from a female donor with multiple sclerosis, enrolled in a pregnancy study.

The V and J genes are TRBV6-1 and TRBJ1-4; 8 bases are a match to TRBD1. CDR3 length equals 14 residues. The germline V gene encodes CDR1 MNHNS and CDR2 SASEGT. V dropped 3 bases and J dropped 8; count of bases not matched to a gene: 5. The CDR3 DNA reads TGTGCCAGCAGTGACAGGGGGCTTGGGGAAAAACTGTTTTTT. Translating gives CASSDRGLGEKLFF.

A remark on this clone: This may be a read error, as it is one base from a much larger clone. The sample carries other DNA sequences with the same CDR3. This chain connects TRBV6-4 to TRBJ2-3, with 7 bases identical to TRBD2. Germline values: CDR1 MRHNA, CDR2 SNTAGT. Trimming removed 0 bases from V and 1 base from J; junction bases left unmatched: 1. The CDR3 loop spans 15 amino acids. CDR3 protein: CASSDSSGGTDTQYF. In nucleotides, the CDR3 is TGTGCCAGCAGTGACTCGAGCGGGGGCACAGATACGCAGTATTTT.

The rearrangement uses TRBV2 and TRBJ2-2, with 8 bases identical to TRBD1. Germline V CDR1 and CDR2: SNHLY, FYNNEI. This CDR3 is built from 14 residues. J lost 5 bases, V lost 8 bases, and 7 bases had no gene match. CDR3 in amino acids: CASGGTGGTGELFF. The CDR3 bases are TGTGCCAGCGGGGGGACAGGCGGTACCGGGGAGCTGTTTTTT.

The gene calls are TRBV7-9 and TRBJ2-7, with 9 nucleotides matching TRBD2. V shed 6 bases, J shed 7 bases, and the junction held 4 bases outside the gene matches. CDR3 length: 12 amino acids. In germline, CDR1 is SEHNR, CDR2 FQNEAQ (reference sequence). The CDR3 is CASSLLAGEQYF. The CDR3 DNA is TGTGCCAGCAGTCTTCTAGCGGGGGAGCAGTACTTC.

This sequence joins TRBV5-5 and TRBJ2-2; D uncertain. CDR1 is SGHKS and CDR2 is YYEKEE in the germline V gene (reference sequence). The CDR3 loop spans 12 amino acids. Trimming shortened V by 4 bases and J by 3 bases, and 4 bases separated the two germline ends. Here the CDR3 reads CASSEDTGELFF. The CDR3 nucleotides are TGTGCCAGCAGCGAGGACACCGGGGAGCTGTTTTTT.

The V call is TRBV5-8, the J call TRBJ1-2; D perhaps matches TRBD1 (5 bases). Looked up from germline, CDR1 is SGHTS and CDR2 is YDEGEE. The CDR3 extends over 16 amino acids. V was cut by 4 bases and J by 3 bases, with 19 bases left in between. CDR3 nucleotide sequence: TGTGCCAGCAGCCGATACCGAGGGAGGGACGACTATGGCTACACCTTC. Encoded protein: CASSRYRGRDDYGYTF.

Only a few counts were recorded for this clone. J is TRBJ1-4 and V is TRBV4-1; D is uncertain. The V end was cut by 4 bases, the J end by 0 bases, with 9 bases between. This CDR3 region has 15 residues. CDR1 and CDR2 from the germline V gene are MGHRA and YSYEKL. The DNA of the CDR3 is TGCGCCAGCAGCCCCGCGATTGCAACTAATGAAAAACTGTTTTTT. This sequence encodes CASSPAIATNEKLFF.

The V call is TRBV6-1, the J call TRBJ2-3; TRBD2 aligns across 12 bases. Germline V gene data show CDR1 as MNHNS and CDR2 as SASEGT. The CDR3 sequence is 15 residues long. J was trimmed by 1 base and V by 4 bases; bases with no gene match: 0. The CDR3 nucleotides are TGTGCCAGCAGTGGGACTAGCGGGGGCACAGATACGCAGTATTTT. Its protein product is CASSGTSGGTDTQYF.

This clone was found a few times. The chain employs TRBV5-1 and TRBJ1-1; 9 bases align to TRBD1. The CDR3 spans 14 residues. CDR1 is SGHRS and CDR2 is YFSETQ in the germline V gene. V dropped 5 bases and J dropped 10; count of bases not matched to a gene: 12. The CDR3 DNA reads TGCGCCAGCAGTCTTGTGATACAGGGGGCCGGAGCTTTCTTT. It yields the protein CASSLVIQGAGAFF.

The chain couples TRBV6-6 to TRBJ2-4, with 10 bases identical to TRBD2. The CDR3 totals 16 residues. Germline CDR1 MNHNY, CDR2 SVGAGI (reference sequence). The V and J ends lost 6 bases and 8 bases, in that order; junction bases with no gene match: 13. The CDR3 is CASRPGTSETRDIQYF. In DNA form, the CDR3 reads TGTGCCAGCAGACCCGGGACTAGCGAAACTCGGGACATTCAGTACTTC.